The next 2 T cell receptor beta chains were all read from a single sample in a study of T-cell reconstitution after alpha-beta-depleted transplantation in children. The authors prepared the TCRbeta library with unique molecular identifiers. MiXCR, applied by TCRdb to the PCR reads, yields one record per CDR3 protein. Among approximately 520,000 distinct CDR3 sequences listed, about 33% were seen once. Material: PBMCs from the stem cell graft donor, obtained from the stem cell graft. These receptors all come from a human donor who donated a stem cell graft to a child with aplastic anemia.

J is TRBJ1-2 and V is TRBV27; D gene unclear. V lost 8 bases, J lost 4 bases, and 17 bases lay in between. In germline, CDR1 is MNHEY, CDR2 SMNVEV (reference sequence). The CDR3 consists of 14 residues. This CDR3 is CASGKYTNGYGYTF. DNA for the CDR3: TGTGCCAGCGGGAAGTACACAAACGGCTATGGCTACACCTTC.

In the case of this clonotype: A much larger clonotype is one base distant, so this may be a read error. The CDR3 here is CASSRNTDTQYF. The CDR3 nucleotides read TGTGCCAGCAGCCGCAACACAGATACGCAGTATTTT. This rearrangement joins TRBV7-1 to TRBJ2-3; D is uncertain. TRBV7-1 is known as an ORF, though its function is uncertain. The CDR3 sequence is 12 residues long. The ends were cut back, 5 bases at V and 2 bases at J, with 5 bases in the middle.